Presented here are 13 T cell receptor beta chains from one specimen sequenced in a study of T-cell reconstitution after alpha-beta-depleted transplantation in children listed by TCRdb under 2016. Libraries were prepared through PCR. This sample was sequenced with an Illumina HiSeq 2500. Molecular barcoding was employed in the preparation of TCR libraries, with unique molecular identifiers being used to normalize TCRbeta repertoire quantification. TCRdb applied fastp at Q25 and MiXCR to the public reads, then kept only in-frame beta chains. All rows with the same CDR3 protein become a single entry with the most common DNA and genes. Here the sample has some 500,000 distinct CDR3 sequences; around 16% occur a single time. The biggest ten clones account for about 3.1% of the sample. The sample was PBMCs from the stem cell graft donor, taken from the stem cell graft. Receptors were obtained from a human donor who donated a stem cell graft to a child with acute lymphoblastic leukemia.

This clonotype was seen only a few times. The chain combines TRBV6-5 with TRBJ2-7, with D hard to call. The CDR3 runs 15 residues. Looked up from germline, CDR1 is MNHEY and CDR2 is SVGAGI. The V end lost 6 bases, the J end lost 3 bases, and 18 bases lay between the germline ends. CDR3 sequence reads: CASSLRDMLIYEQYF. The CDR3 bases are TGTGCCAGCAGCCTACGAGATATGCTCATCTACGAGCAGTACTTC.

The CDR3 DNA reads as TGTGCCAGCAGTGACTTAGAGACCCAGTACTTC. This sequence encodes CASSDLETQYF. V and J are TRBV2 and TRBJ2-5; D not certain. The CDR3 is made up of 11 amino acids. The V end was cut by 3 bases, the J end by 4 bases, with 3 bases between. Germline V CDR1 and CDR2: SNHLY, FYNNEI.

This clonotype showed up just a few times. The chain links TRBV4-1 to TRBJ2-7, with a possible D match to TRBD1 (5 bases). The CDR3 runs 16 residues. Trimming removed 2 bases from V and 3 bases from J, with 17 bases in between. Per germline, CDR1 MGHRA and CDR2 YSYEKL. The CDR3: CASSQSLEQEFYEQYF. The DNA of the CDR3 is TGCGCCAGCAGCCAATCCCTTGAACAGGAATTCTACGAGCAGTACTTC.

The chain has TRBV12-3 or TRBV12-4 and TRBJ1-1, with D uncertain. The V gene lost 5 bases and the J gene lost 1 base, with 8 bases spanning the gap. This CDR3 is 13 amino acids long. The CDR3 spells CASSPVENTEAFF. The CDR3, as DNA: TGTGCCAGCAGTCCTGTTGAGAACACTGAAGCTTTCTTT.

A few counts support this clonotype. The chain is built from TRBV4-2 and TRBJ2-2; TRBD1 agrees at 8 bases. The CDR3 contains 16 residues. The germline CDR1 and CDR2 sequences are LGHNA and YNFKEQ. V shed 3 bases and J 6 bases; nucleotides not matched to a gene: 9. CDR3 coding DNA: TGTGCCAGCAGCCAGAGTGACAGGGGAGTTGCCGGGGAGCTGTTTTTT. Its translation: CASSQSDRGVAGELFF.

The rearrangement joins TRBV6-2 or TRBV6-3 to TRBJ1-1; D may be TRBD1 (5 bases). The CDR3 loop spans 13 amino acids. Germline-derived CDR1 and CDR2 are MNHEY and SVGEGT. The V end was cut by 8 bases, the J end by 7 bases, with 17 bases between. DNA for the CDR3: TGTGCCAGCGAATCCTTCGGGGGGGATGAAGCTTTCTTT. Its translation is CASESFGGDEAFF.

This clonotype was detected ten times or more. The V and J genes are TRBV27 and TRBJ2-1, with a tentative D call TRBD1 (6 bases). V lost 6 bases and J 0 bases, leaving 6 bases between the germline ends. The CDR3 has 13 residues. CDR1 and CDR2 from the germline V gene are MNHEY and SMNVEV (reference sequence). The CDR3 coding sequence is TGTGCCAGCAGGGACAGCTCCTACAATGAGCAGTTCTTC. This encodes CASRDSSYNEQFF.

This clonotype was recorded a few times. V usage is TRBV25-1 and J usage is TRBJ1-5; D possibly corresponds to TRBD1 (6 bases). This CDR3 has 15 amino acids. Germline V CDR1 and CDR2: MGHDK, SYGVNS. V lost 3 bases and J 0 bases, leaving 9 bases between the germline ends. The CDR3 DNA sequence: TGTGCCAGCAGTGACGGACAGTATAGCAATCAGCCCCAGCATTTT. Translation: CASSDGQYSNQPQHF. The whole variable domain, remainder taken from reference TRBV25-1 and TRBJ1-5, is EADIYQTPRYLVIGTGKKITLECSQTMGHDKMYWYQQDPGMELHLIHYSYGVNSTEKGDLSSESTVSRIRTEHFPLTLESARPSHTSQYLCASSDGQYSNQPQHFGDGTRLSIL.

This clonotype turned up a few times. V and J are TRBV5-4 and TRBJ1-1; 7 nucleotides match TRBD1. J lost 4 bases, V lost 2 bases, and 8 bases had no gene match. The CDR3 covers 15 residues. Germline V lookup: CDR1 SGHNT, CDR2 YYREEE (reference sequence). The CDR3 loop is CASSFQGGAGTEAFF. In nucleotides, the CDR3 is TGTGCCAGCAGCTTCCAGGGGGGCGCGGGCACTGAAGCTTTCTTT.

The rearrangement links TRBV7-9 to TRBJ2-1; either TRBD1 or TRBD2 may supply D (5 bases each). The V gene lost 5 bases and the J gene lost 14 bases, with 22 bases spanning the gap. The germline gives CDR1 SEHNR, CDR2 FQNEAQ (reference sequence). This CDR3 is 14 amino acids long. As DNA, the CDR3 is TGTGCCAGCAGCCCCCTAAAGGGACCCCTAAAAGAGTTCTTC. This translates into CASSPLKGPLKEFF.

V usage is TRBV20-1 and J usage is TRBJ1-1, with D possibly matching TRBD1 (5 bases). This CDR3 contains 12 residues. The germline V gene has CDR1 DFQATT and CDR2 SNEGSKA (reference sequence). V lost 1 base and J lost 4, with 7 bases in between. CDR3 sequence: CSARVGGTEAFF. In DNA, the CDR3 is TGCAGTGCTAGAGTGGGGGGCACTGAAGCTTTCTTT.

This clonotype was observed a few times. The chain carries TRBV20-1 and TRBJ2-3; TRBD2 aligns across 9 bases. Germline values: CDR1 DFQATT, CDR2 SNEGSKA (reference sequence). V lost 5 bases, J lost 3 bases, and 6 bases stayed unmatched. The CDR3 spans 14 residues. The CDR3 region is CSADIAGATDTQYF. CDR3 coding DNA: TGCAGTGCTGATATAGCGGGAGCGACAGATACGCAGTATTTT.

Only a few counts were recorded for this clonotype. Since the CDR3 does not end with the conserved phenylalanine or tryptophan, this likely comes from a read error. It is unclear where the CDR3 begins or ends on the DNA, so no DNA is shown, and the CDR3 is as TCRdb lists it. This CDR3 reads CASSLELRPR. This rearrangement joins TRBV5-1 to TRBJ2-7. Inclusive of both ends, the CDR3 amounts to 10 amino acids. Per the germline V gene, CDR1 is SGHRS and CDR2 is YFSETQ.